The 8 T cell receptor beta chains below come from one sample, sequenced in a study of cytomegalovirus exposure and HLA in healthy donors. PCR employed 60 Vbeta and 13 Jbeta primers. Generated by immunoSEQ multiplex PCR, the TCRdb table keeps only in-frame clones and is missing some. The sample includes around 30,000 clones, just under 90% of them seen just once. Material: PBMCs. The receptors come from a boy aged 5-17 years in good health and CMV-seronegative.

The chain recombines TRBV19 with TRBJ1-5; a weak D match, TRBD1 (6 bases). V was trimmed by 7 bases and J by 4 bases, leaving 14 bases between them. Germline loops: CDR1 LNHDA, CDR2 SQIVND (reference sequence). The CDR3 covers 14 residues. CDR3 sequence: CASNSGGWNQPQHF. CDR3 in DNA: TGTGCCAGTAATTCGGGGGGCTGGAATCAGCCCCAGCATTTT.

The chain links TRBV5-6 to TRBJ2-7; tentatively, D is TRBD2 (7 bases). CDR3 length: 18 residues. Germline CDR1 is SGHDT and CDR2 is YYEEEE. V lost 2 bases and J 5 bases, leaving 26 bases between the germline ends. CDR3 sequence (DNA): TGTGCCAGCAGCTTTAGTCCCGGCCAGGGAGGGGGTAAGGACGAGCAGTACTTC. As protein: CASSFSPGQGGGKDEQYF.

V and J are TRBV18 and TRBJ2-3; TRBD2 agrees at 8 bases. Trimming cost V 0 bases and J 2 bases; bases outside gene matches: 7. CDR3 length equals 17 residues. Germline-derived CDR1 and CDR2 are KGHSH and LQKENI. The DNA for the CDR3 is TGTGCCAGCTCACCACCCCTTGGTAGCGGGATCACAGATACGCAGTATTTT. Protein sequence: CASSPPLGSGITDTQYF.

In this sample, this clone turned up once. The rearrangement joins TRBV5-5 to TRBJ2-5, with D perhaps TRBD1 (5 bases). Germline loops: CDR1 SGHKS, CDR2 YYEKEE (reference sequence). CDR3 length: 14 amino acids. The germline V and J ends were trimmed by 0 bases and 3 bases, with 9 bases remaining between them. In DNA form, the CDR3 reads TGTGCCAGCAGCTTGGTAGCAGGGAAAGAGACCCAGTACTTC. This gives the protein CASSLVAGKETQYF.

V usage is TRBV7-9 and J usage is TRBJ2-3, with D maybe TRBD2 (6 bases). This CDR3 region has 15 residues. Germline CDR1 SEHNR, CDR2 FQNEAQ (reference sequence). V lost 1 base and J lost 1, with 9 bases in between. In DNA, the CDR3 is TGTGCCAGCAGCTTAGTAGCGGTGGGCACAGATACGCAGTATTTT. Its translation is CASSLVAVGTDTQYF. The full variable domain, rest sourced from reference TRBV7-9 and TRBJ2-3, is DTGVSQNPRHKITKRGQNVTFRCDPISEHNRLYWYRQTLGQGPEFLTYFQNEAQLEKSRLLSDRFSAERPKGSFSTLEIQRTEQGDSAMYLCASSLVAVGTDTQYFGPGTRLTVL.

This clone was seen once. CDR3 residues: CASTQQGAINEQFF. The CDR3 nucleotides read TGCGCCAGCACCCAACAGGGGGCTATCAATGAGCAGTTCTTC. The chain links TRBV5-1 to TRBJ2-1, with 9 bases aligning to TRBD1. CDR1 is SGHRS and CDR2 is YFSETQ in the germline V gene. The V and J ends lost 6 bases and 6 bases, in that order; junction bases with no gene match: 7. This CDR3 region has 14 residues.

The chain joins TRBV27 to TRBJ1-2; maybe TRBD1 (6 bases). The V end was cut by 1 base, the J end by 4 bases, with 16 bases between. This CDR3 is 16 amino acids long. Germline lookup yields CDR1 MNHEY and CDR2 SMNVEV (reference sequence). CDR3 region: CASSLFPGQRVYGYTF. CDR3 nucleotides: TGTGCCAGCAGTTTATTCCCGGGACAAAGAGTCTATGGCTACACCTTC.

The J gene is TRBJ2-3, the V gene TRBV5-1; D is undetermined. Germline CDR1 reads SGHRS; CDR2 reads YFSETQ. Deletions cut 7 bases from V and 2 bases from J, with 14 bases between. The CDR3 covers 14 residues. The CDR3 sequence: CASGDQVFTDTQYF. The CDR3 DNA reads as TGCGCCAGCGGCGACCAGGTTTTCACAGATACGCAGTATTTT.